This T cell receptor beta chain stems from a study of blood T cell repertoires in COVID-19. Study as a whole: COVID-19 samples collected from the United States, Italy and Spain covered acute and convalescent phases. T cells, B-cell-depleted T cells, or PBMCs provided the cDNA or gDNA that served as material.

In the original analysis: Nucleated cell counts were estimated from reference gene primer amplification. Method: immunoSEQ multiplex PCR; TCRdb's copy keeps in-frame clones and lacks some. For V, J and clone size, that table is used; D and trimming come from the DNA. The repertoire holds 200,000 or so clones, with approximately 84% as singletons. The trim removed 2 bases at V and 7 bases at J, leaving 4 bases unmatched. Germline assignment: CDR1 MNHNS and CDR2 SASEGT. The CDR3 totals 13 residues. The sequencing input was peripheral blood. This rearrangement joins TRBV6-1 to TRBJ2-7, with 8 bases that match TRBD1. This receptor was identified in a woman aged 25-40 years who had recovered from COVID-19. The CDR3 sequence is CASSERGQGEQYF. CDR3 bases: TGTGCCAGCAGTGAACGTGGACAGGGAGAGCAGTACTTC.